The TCR beta chain described here comes from a study of cytomegalovirus exposure and HLA in healthy donors. The PCR ran on 60 Vbeta and 13 Jbeta primers. Using immunoSEQ multiplex PCR, the repertoire was profiled, and TCRdb retains in-frame clones only, with some absent. The sample carries more than 85,000 clones, 76% recorded once. General study results and limits: Association of approximately 18,000 TCR beta sequences with HLA alleles was found at 0.05 false discovery rate in a later analysis.

The CDR3 consists of 14 residues. V shed 0 bases, J shed 3 bases, and the junction held 0 bases outside the gene matches. Germline V lookup: CDR1 SGHAT, CDR2 FQNNGV. Remarks on this clone: Its antigen is not known. Distinct nucleotide sequences in the sample also encode this CDR3.

The rearrangement links TRBV11-2 to TRBJ2-7, with TRBD2 identical over 9 bases. The sequence was collected from a man aged 35-49 years in good health and CMV-seronegative. The sequenced sample was PBMCs. CDR3 coding DNA: TGTGCCAGCAGCTTAGAAGCGGGAGGCTACGAGCAGTACTTC. This gives the protein CASSLEAGGYEQYF.